This T cell receptor (beta chain) was retrieved from a study of cytomegalovirus exposure and HLA in healthy donors (dated by TCRdb to about 2017). Some background on the complete study: In an earlier analysis of 450 to 750 of the donors, 276 Gb of sequence data and 100 million or so unique TCR beta sequences from about 179 million T cells were reported. Besides the first cohort of 666 subjects, a separate validation cohort made up of some 110 different subjects was used. Genome-wide SNP genotypes for about 65% of the 666 donors were used in a later genetic analysis, which treated that subset as a discovery cohort. To predict cytomegalovirus infection status, the study combined high-throughput TCR immunosequencing, statistical association of individual TCRs with disease status, and machine learning. Donor age, sex, ethnicity and CMV serostatus were compiled together with the repertoire data. The aim of the study was to test whether cataloging public T cell receptors could identify signatures of past pathogen exposure. An early release covering just under 650 HLA-typed donors comprised approximately 300 gigabases of sequencing data and around 80 million unique TCR sequences. In the later analysis, no new phenotypic data were used to find candidate immune exposures; instead, reliance was placed on TCR beta sequences and their occurrence across donors. Among some 400 genotyped donors of the cohort, an average of about 240,000 unique TCR beta nucleotide sequences was sequenced per donor, of which 15% to 20% were non-productive. The study profiled the T cell repertoires of hundreds of subjects by immunosequencing and related them to cytomegalovirus serostatus. To decide whether each TCR beta V gene segment behaved as functional or pseudogenic, an earlier analysis of fewer than 750 of the donors relied on high-throughput TCR beta sequencing. Because of strong linkage in the cohort, roughly five DR-DQ haplotypes were treated as single units for association and clustering. In a later analysis, previously published TCR beta repertoires from 550 to 750 donors were re-analyzed and high-resolution HLA genotyping was added so that TCR occurrence patterns could be studied. Every repertoire in the discovery cohort had been generated on one and the same sequencing platform. Of the roughly 430 genotyped donors, about 84% fell in the genetic ancestry cluster associated with self-reported Caucasian donors. HLA typing included class I and class II loci at four-digit resolution. Typing coverage differed by locus: A, B, C, DRB1 and DQB1 were typed in roughly 629-630 donors, DQA1 in roughly 510, DPA1 in some 570, and DPB1 in 450 to 490. Overall results and qualifications from the work: When HLA alleles, especially DR and DQ, strongly co-occurred, TCR associations were difficult to assign to individual alleles. In vitro tests confirmed that three of the cytomegalovirus-associated TCR beta chains recognize cytomegalovirus antigens. A further reported finding was that TCR beta sequences accurately predicted the HLA-A and HLA-B alleles for most subjects in the first cohort. In a later analysis, 16,951 TCR beta sequences were associated with specific HLA alleles at a false discovery rate of 0.05. Linkage disequilibrium might explain the correlated functional status among segregating V segments, but an unknown experimental factor could not be ruled out. An association between a missense DCLRE1C variant and V-gene and J-gene trimming of TCR beta chains was found in a later genetic analysis and replicated in an independent cohort. Most TCR sequences were seen in very few donors, while some public TCRs were found in many individuals. The cohort was sequenced for TCR beta chains only, and without alpha or paired-chain data the features that could be detected were limited. The presence/absence analyses assumed that sequencing depth was roughly uniform across donors, and that assumption may not be true. The authors suggested that the approach could potentially be extended to other disease states and immunological phenotypes. The study listed 150 to 200 TCR beta chains as associated with cytomegalovirus. A later analysis reported that several top co-occurrence clusters appeared linked to parvovirus B19, influenza, CMV and Epstein-Barr virus. Because HLA typing was unavailable for some donors at each locus, only the typed subset was used in association tests. According to a later analysis, TCR association rates differed among HLA loci, with DRB1 alleles showing the most associated TCRs and HLA-C alleles showing the fewest. The sequencing pipeline was judged likely to have produced a cluster of highly shared sequence variants as a technical artifact. A later analysis found that most CMV-associated TCR beta chains appeared HLA-restricted, with HLA associations seemingly driven largely by CMV exposure. In an earlier analysis of about 600 of the donors, most TCR beta V segments appeared in productive rearrangements about 87% or about 30% of the time, broadly matching IMGT annotations. In a later analysis, HLA-associated TCR beta chains were found to be more clonally expanded and to have lower generation probabilities than equally common non-associated chains. The classifier was reported to diagnose cytomegalovirus status with high specificity and sensitivity in both the original cohort and the validation cohort. According to a later genetic analysis, donors in an Asian-associated ancestry cluster had fewer N-insertions in productive TCRs than the approximately 690-donor mean. The earlier analysis of 587 of the donors excluded 15 to 20 rarely observed V segments, including chromosome 9 orphons, because counts were too low. Immune exposure information for the cohort was limited to CMV serostatus.

Library generation was performed with the immunoSEQ multiplex PCR assay. A mixture of 60 forward primers for TCR Vbeta segments and 13 reverse primers for TCR Jbeta segments was used in the multiplex PCR. The CDR3 region of rearranged TCR beta genes was amplified from genomic DNA by a multiplex PCR assay. Amplified TCR beta libraries were sequenced as 87-base-pair reads on the Illumina HiSeq System. Processing in the source paper ran as follows. A later analysis counted about 76 million unique TCR beta chains across the 600 to 850 repertoires, and 9.5 million to 11 million of these chains were shared by at least two donors. Raw reads were error-corrected and collapsed into unique sequences by a nearest-neighbor algorithm in which closely related sequences were merged to remove PCR and sequencing errors. V, D and J gene segments were assigned by aligning CDR3 sequences to IMGT reference sequences. For a sequence to be retained, at least a six-nucleotide match to both a V gene segment and a J gene segment was required. A rearrangement counted as productive if the CDR3 had no stop codons and remained in frame with V and J, and every other rearrangement counted as non-productive. CDR3 was defined according to IMGT convention as the region running from the second conserved V-encoded cysteine to the conserved J-encoded phenylalanine. The earlier analysis of about 590 of the donors excluded sequences that lacked an unambiguous match to a single V gene segment. In an earlier analysis of approximately 500 of the donors, a V segment was called functional when productive rearrangements were above 56.7%, and segregating when the standard deviation between donors exceeded 5%. A statistical classification framework was built for diagnosing cytomegalovirus status from the catalog of TCR beta chain sequences. In a later analysis, V and J genes were assigned by comparing TCR nucleotide sequences against IMGT/GENE-DB human TR gene sequences. The TCRdist pipeline was used in a later analysis to assign CDR3 sequences and most-parsimonious VDJ recombination scenarios. In a later analysis, every TCR beta chain was defined by the combination of its CDR3 amino acid sequence and its V-gene family, and reads without a unique V-gene family were dropped. To address suspected cross-contamination and a sequencing artifact, a later analysis removed approximately 590 highly shared, low-generation-probability nucleotide sequences. In a later analysis, a clonal expansion index for each public chain was calculated from normalized within-repertoire ranks of inferred template counts. A later analysis computed generation probabilities with a VDJ recombination model fitted to out-of-frame rearrangements, and checked the results against IGoR. A later analysis scored TCR-TCR, TCR-HLA and TCR-CMV co-occurrence with hypergeometric tests, applying a repertoire-size bias correction to TCR pairs. A later analysis estimated false discovery rates by permuting HLA or CMV assignments 20 times. In a later analysis, co-occurring TCRs were grouped using DBSCAN, and TCRdist sequence similarity was added for clustering within HLA-allele-positive subsets. Repertoires with fewer than 30,000 or more than 120,000 public chains, plus five repertoires with anomalous nucleotide sharing, were excluded from co-occurrence clustering. TCRdb provides this immuneACCESS table in a form limited to in-frame rearrangements. Some clones are lacking; in checked studies, under half of them reflect an unresolved V gene, and why the rest are absent is not known. That table is the source of V, J and clone size, and D and trimming were worked out from the DNA. The sample yields roughly 120,000 clones; roughly 74% were counted once. Around 4% of the sample is in the top ten clones.

The cohort was made up of 500 to 850 healthy bone marrow donors. At the time of sampling, every cohort member was nominally healthy, though immune exposures that went unrecorded were likely present. The donor was CMV seronegative and belonged to the group of 350 to 400 seronegative cohort members. Each donor provided a peripheral blood sample, and peripheral blood mononuclear cells were used for TCR beta sequencing. Genomic DNA was extracted from the blood cell samples with the Qiagen DNeasy Blood Extraction Kit. On this clone: No antigen is known for it. Qualities for individual bases were not recorded, and no much larger clone is one base off.

The sequenced material came from PBMCs. The clonotype was recovered from a man between 35 and 55 years old in good health and CMV-seronegative.

CDR3 region: CASSLGTLFGYTF. The DNA is as follows: TGTGCCAGCAGCTTAGGGACTTTGTTTGGCTACACCTTC. Recombination joined TRBV7-9 with TRBJ1-2; no D segment can be confidently identified. From the cysteine up to the phenylalanine, the CDR3 has a length of 13 residues. Only the CDR3 part of the read is kept: 39 bases, read in frame from the first base. Reading the germline V gene (reference sequence) gives CDR1 SEHNR and CDR2 FQNEAQ. Trimming takes 1 base from V and 7 bases from J, and the germline ends sit 10 bases apart.